Following are 25 T cell receptor beta chains from one sample sequenced in a study of T-cell memory formation after mild COVID-19. TCRdb processed the 5' RACE reads anew with MiXCR; each CDR3 protein has one entry. The data contain fewer than 550,000 distinct CDR3 sequences, around 18% of them singletons. The specimen sequenced was PBMCs or a T cell subset sorted from them (not recorded which). These receptors all stem from an adult woman who had mild COVID-19 (a few samples of this study predate the infection). Cell type and time point are not known.

This clonotype was found a few times. The CDR3 here is CASSPGVHDATNYGYTF. The CDR3 bases are TGTGCCAGCAGCCCCGGGGTCCACGACGCTACTAACTATGGCTACACCTTC. The chain joins TRBV5-6 to TRBJ1-2; no reliable D call. Deletions cut 4 bases from V and 0 bases from J, with 19 bases between. The CDR3 length is 17 residues. CDR1 is SGHDT and CDR2 is YYEEEE in the germline V gene.

This clonotype was counted a few times. CDR3 DNA: TGTGCCAGCAGACTCGGGGGCGGCGATACGCAGTATTTT. Translating gives CASRLGGGDTQYF. V and J are TRBV7-9 and TRBJ2-3; either TRBD1 or TRBD2 may fit D (6 bases each). The CDR3 spans 13 residues. Germline CDR1 and CDR2: SEHNR and FQNEAQ (reference sequence). V was pared by 6 bases and J by 6 bases, with 13 bases between.

This clonotype turned up a few times. The genes are TRBV9 and TRBJ2-1; D is ambiguous. The length of the CDR3 is 17 residues. The germline V gene has CDR1 SGDLS and CDR2 YYNGEE. V was trimmed by 0 bases and J by 5 bases, leaving 18 bases between them. CDR3 amino acids: CASSVEGDIPPDNEQFF. CDR3 coding DNA: TGTGCCAGCAGCGTAGAGGGTGACATCCCTCCGGACAATGAGCAGTTCTTC.

V and J are TRBV4-3 and TRBJ2-1; 10 bases line up with TRBD1. Per germline, CDR1 LGHNA and CDR2 YSLEER. This CDR3 contains 14 residues. The V and J ends lost 7 bases and 3 bases, in that order; junction bases with no gene match: 3. The CDR3 DNA is TGCGCCAGCACCCGGGACAGGGGCTACAATGAGCAGTTCTTC. Amino acids: CASTRDRGYNEQFF.

In nucleotides, the CDR3 is TGCAGTGCTAGGCCCCTTAGAAGCCGGACATCGGACCTCTACGAGCAGTACTTC. It encodes CSARPLRSRTSDLYEQYF. The rearrangement joins TRBV20-1 to TRBJ2-7; weak D call: TRBD1 (5 bases). Trimming took 3 bases from V and 3 from J, leaving 27 bases between them. CDR1 is DFQATT and CDR2 is SNEGSKA in the germline V gene (reference sequence). The CDR3 loop spans 18 amino acids.

The chain uses TRBV6-2 or TRBV6-3 and TRBJ2-6; possible D gene TRBD1, 5 bases. Trimming cost V 6 bases and J 16 bases, with 13 bases left between them. The CDR3 spans 11 residues. Germline CDR1 is MNHEY and CDR2 is SVGEGT. The CDR3 loop is CASSPGHPLTF. The CDR3 DNA follows: TGTGCCAGCAGCCCCGGACATCCTCTGACTTTC.

The gene calls are TRBV21-1 and TRBJ1-1; the listed D gene, TRBD1, was not tested against the DNA. TRBV21-1 is a pseudogene. CDR3 length: 14 amino acids. In nucleotides, the CDR3 is TGTGCCAGCACCGTACAGGGGGCGGGCGCTGAAGCTTTCTTT. Its protein is CASTVQGAGAEAFF.

The rearrangement uses TRBV4-1 and TRBJ2-1; D may match TRBD1 or TRBD2 (5 bases each). This CDR3 comprises 15 residues. The germline gives CDR1 MGHRA, CDR2 YSYEKL. Trimming left V 3 bases short and J 2 bases short, with 11 bases between. The CDR3: CASSQLGTAYNEQFF. In DNA, the CDR3 is TGCGCCAGCAGCCAGCTAGGGACCGCCTACAATGAGCAGTTCTTC.

The gene calls are TRBV11-2 and TRBJ2-5, with TRBD2 identical over 16 bases. V was clipped by 5 bases and J by 4 bases; unmatched bases: 4. The germline gives CDR1 SGHAT, CDR2 FQNNGV. The CDR3 totals 16 residues. This chain's CDR3 is CASSEGLAGGPETQYF. Here the CDR3 DNA reads TGTGCCAGCAGCGAGGGACTAGCGGGAGGGCCAGAGACCCAGTACTTC.

This clonotype was counted between two and nine times. This chain connects TRBV29-1 to TRBJ2-7; tentatively, D is TRBD1 or TRBD2 (6 bases each). Trimming shortened V by 5 bases and J by 4 bases, and 15 bases separated the two germline ends. CDR3 length: 13 amino acids. Germline V lookup: CDR1 SQVTM, CDR2 ANQGSEA. CDR3 DNA sequence: TGCAGCGTTTCACAGGGACTCATTTACGAGCAGTACTTC. This encodes CSVSQGLIYEQYF.

This clonotype came up a few times. The chain recombines TRBV6-6 with TRBJ2-3; D gene ambiguous. Germline V gene lookup returns CDR1 MNHNY and CDR2 SVGAGI (reference sequence). CDR3 length: 14 residues. The V end was cut by 2 bases, the J end by 2 bases, with 8 bases between. CDR3 in amino acids: CASSYARLTDTQYF. DNA of the CDR3: TGTGCCAGCAGTTACGCCCGGCTCACAGATACGCAGTATTTT.

V usage is TRBV30 and J usage is TRBJ1-4, with 7 bases aligning to TRBD1. V gave up 3 bases and J gave up 5 bases; unmatched junction bases: 3. There are 13 residues in the CDR3. Germline V gene data show CDR1 as GTSNPN and CDR2 as SVGIG (reference sequence). CDR3 residues: CAWSRDSNEKLFF. CDR3 nucleotides: TGTGCCTGGAGCCGGGACAGCAATGAAAAACTGTTTTTT.

The chain carries TRBV4-1 and TRBJ1-1, with 7 bases lining up with TRBD1. Trimming at V came to 4 bases and at J to 0 bases, leaving 14 bases not matched to a gene. The CDR3 extends over 18 amino acids. Germline assignment: CDR1 MGHRA and CDR2 YSYEKL. This CDR3 reads CASSLISDRLLMNTEAFF. CDR3 coding DNA: TGCGCCAGCAGCCTGATCTCGGACAGGTTGCTCATGAACACTGAAGCTTTCTTT.

This clonotype was observed a few times. CDR3 DNA: TGTGCCACCAGTGAACCCGGGACAGGGGGCGAAATGGATACGCAGTATTTT. This translates into CATSEPGTGGEMDTQYF. This chain uses TRBV24-1 with TRBJ2-3, with 12 bases identical to TRBD1. J lost 6 bases, V lost 4 bases, and 10 bases had no gene match. The length of the CDR3 is 17 residues. Germline assignment: CDR1 KGHDR and CDR2 SFDVKD.

This clonotype came up a few times. The V and J genes are TRBV4-2 and TRBJ1-2, with 8 bases lining up with TRBD1. This CDR3 comprises 16 residues. Germline lookup yields CDR1 LGHNA and CDR2 YNFKEQ. V gave up 0 bases and J gave up 4 bases; unmatched junction bases: 7. The CDR3 DNA reads as TGTGCCAGCAGCCAAGATCCCACAGGGGGGCTCTATGGCTACACCTTC. It is translated as CASSQDPTGGLYGYTF.

The chain uses TRBV13 and TRBJ1-2; D perhaps matches TRBD1 (5 bases). Germline lookup yields CDR1 PRHDT and CDR2 FYEKMQ (reference sequence). V lost 3 bases, J lost 2 bases, and 22 bases lay in between. The CDR3 has 18 amino acids. CDR3 DNA: TGTGCCAGCAGCTTTGGGATGGTTGAGACAGATTTAAACTATGGCTACACCTTC. Residues: CASSFGMVETDLNYGYTF.

This clonotype was observed a handful of times. The genes are TRBV7-2 and TRBJ1-6; D gene ambiguous. V lost 5 bases to trimming and J lost 4 bases, with 12 bases between them. Germline-derived CDR1 and CDR2 are SGHTA and FQGNSA. The CDR3 is 15 amino acids. CDR3 in DNA: TGTGCCAGCAGCAACCCCGGGCGTTATAATTCACCCCTCCACTTT. Protein: CASSNPGRYNSPLHF. Complete variable domain (other parts from reference TRBV7-2 and TRBJ1-6): GAGVSQSPSNKVTEKGKDVELRCDPISGHTALYWYRQSLGQGLEFLIYFQGNSAPDKSGLPSDRFSAERTGGSVSTLTIQRTQQEDSAVYLCASSNPGRYNSPLHFGNGTRLTVT.

The chain links TRBV27 to TRBJ2-3; TRBD2 matches 7 bases. The CDR3 loop spans 15 amino acids. Germline V gene lookup returns CDR1 MNHEY and CDR2 SMNVEV (reference sequence). V gave up 8 bases and J gave up 8 bases; unmatched junction bases: 16. The CDR3 reads CASGKRDLGSGTQYF. CDR3 nucleotides: TGTGCCAGCGGCAAGCGGGATTTAGGTTCGGGTACGCAGTATTTT.

The table lists this clonotype with a few counts. This chain uses TRBV7-9 with TRBJ2-3; a weak D match, TRBD2 (6 bases). Germline CDR1 and CDR2: SEHNR and FQNEAQ (reference sequence). This CDR3 is built from 16 residues. The germline V and J ends were trimmed by 5 bases and 3 bases, with 18 bases remaining between them. The CDR3 region has the DNA TGTGCCAGCAGCCCCGTCGGGCGGGGAGGAACAGATACGCAGTATTTT. Its protein product is CASSPVGRGGTDTQYF.

This clonotype occurred a few times. This rearrangement joins TRBV29-1 to TRBJ1-4, with D unresolved. In germline, CDR1 is SQVTM, CDR2 ANQGSEA. Trimming left V 2 bases short and J 0 bases short, with 4 bases between. The CDR3 runs 13 residues. In DNA form, the CDR3 reads TGCAGCGTTGAATCGACAACTAATGAAAAACTGTTTTTT. This translates into CSVESTTNEKLFF.

The CDR3 bases are TGTGCCAGCACCGACCGGCCCCGCGAGCAGTACTTC. Translated, it gives CASTDRPREQYF. The chain carries TRBV12-3 or TRBV12-4 and TRBJ2-7; D not resolved. The V and J ends lost 7 bases and 6 bases respectively, with 13 bases between them. The CDR3 has 12 amino acids.

This rearrangement joins TRBV7-9 to TRBJ2-1; D possibly corresponds to TRBD2 (5 bases). Germline CDR1 is SEHNR and CDR2 is FQNEAQ (reference sequence). CDR3 length: 17 residues. Trimming took 5 bases from V and 6 from J, leaving 23 bases between them. The CDR3 protein is CASSPWESARNANEQFF. CDR3 bases: TGTGCCAGCAGCCCTTGGGAGTCGGCTAGAAATGCCAATGAGCAGTTCTTC.

V is TRBV2 and J is TRBJ2-2; D is unclear. The CDR3 totals 14 residues. Trimming shortened V by 1 base and J by 6 bases, and 9 bases separated the two germline ends. Looked up from germline, CDR1 is SNHLY and CDR2 is FYNNEI. CDR3 DNA sequence: TGTGCCAGCAGTGAAGAGGGCGGAGCCGGGGAGCTGTTTTTT. Protein: CASSEEGGAGELFF. The full variable domain, rest sourced from reference TRBV2 and TRBJ2-2, is EPEVTQTPSHQVTQMGQEVILRCVPISNHLYFYWYRQILGQKVEFLVSFYNNEISEKSEIFDDQFSVERPDGSNFTLKIRSTKLEDSAMYFCASSEEGGAGELFFGEGSRLTVL.

This clonotype was observed many times. The V call is TRBV6-2 or TRBV6-3, the J call TRBJ2-7; 9 bases are shared with TRBD1. Germline V gene lookup returns CDR1 MNHEY and CDR2 SVGEGT. The ends lost 5 bases at V and 2 bases at J; junction bases unmatched: 4. The CDR3 extends over 14 amino acids. In DNA form, the CDR3 reads TGTGCCAGCAGTAGTGGGACAGGGCCCTACGAGCAGTACTTC. This codes for CASSSGTGPYEQYF.

This clonotype appeared a few times. This rearrangement joins TRBV27 to TRBJ2-7; tentative D call: TRBD1 (5 bases). The length of the CDR3 is 14 residues. In germline, CDR1 is MNHEY, CDR2 SMNVEV (reference sequence). V shed 6 bases and J shed 1 base, with 13 bases lying between them. The CDR3 DNA follows: TGTGCCAGCAGACTACAGGCAGGGTCCTACGAGCAGTACTTC. Translating gives CASRLQAGSYEQYF.